This TCR beta chain was profiled in a study of CD8+ T cells in alopecia areata. Looking at the study overall: Treated patients swallowed 5 to 10 mg of oral tofacitinib twice daily. For treated patients, severity scores reflected the percentage of scalp area affected.

Study conclusions and caveats: Amid tofacitinib therapy, many expanded lesional clones stayed present in scalp and blood.

This CDR3 comprises 17 residues. CDR1 and CDR2 (germline): SQVTM, ANQGSEA. Trimming took off 6 bases at V and 0 bases at J, with 21 bases between the two ends. As for this clone: Its antigen is still unknown.

RNA was isolated and reverse transcribed to cDNA, the sequencing template. Sequencing was performed with immunoSEQ multiplex PCR; in TCRdb, only in-frame clones are kept and a portion is missing. Seen here are approximately 160,000 clones, around three fifths observed once, and the top ten hold approximately 14%. The treatment: oral pan-JAK inhibitor, 5-10 mg twice daily. Researchers picked out CD4+ and CD8+ T cells from PBMCs by sorting. V is TRBV29-1 and J is TRBJ2-1; TRBD1 might be the D (6 bases). This receptor was identified in a human donor with alopecia areata. Sequencing was performed on CD4+ T cells sorted from blood, taken at week 24, from a patient treated with tofacitinib. The CDR3 region has the DNA TGCAGCGTGGCAGGGGCCACAGAAACGAGCTCCTACAATGAGCAGTTCTTC. The encoded protein is CSVAGATETSSYNEQFF.